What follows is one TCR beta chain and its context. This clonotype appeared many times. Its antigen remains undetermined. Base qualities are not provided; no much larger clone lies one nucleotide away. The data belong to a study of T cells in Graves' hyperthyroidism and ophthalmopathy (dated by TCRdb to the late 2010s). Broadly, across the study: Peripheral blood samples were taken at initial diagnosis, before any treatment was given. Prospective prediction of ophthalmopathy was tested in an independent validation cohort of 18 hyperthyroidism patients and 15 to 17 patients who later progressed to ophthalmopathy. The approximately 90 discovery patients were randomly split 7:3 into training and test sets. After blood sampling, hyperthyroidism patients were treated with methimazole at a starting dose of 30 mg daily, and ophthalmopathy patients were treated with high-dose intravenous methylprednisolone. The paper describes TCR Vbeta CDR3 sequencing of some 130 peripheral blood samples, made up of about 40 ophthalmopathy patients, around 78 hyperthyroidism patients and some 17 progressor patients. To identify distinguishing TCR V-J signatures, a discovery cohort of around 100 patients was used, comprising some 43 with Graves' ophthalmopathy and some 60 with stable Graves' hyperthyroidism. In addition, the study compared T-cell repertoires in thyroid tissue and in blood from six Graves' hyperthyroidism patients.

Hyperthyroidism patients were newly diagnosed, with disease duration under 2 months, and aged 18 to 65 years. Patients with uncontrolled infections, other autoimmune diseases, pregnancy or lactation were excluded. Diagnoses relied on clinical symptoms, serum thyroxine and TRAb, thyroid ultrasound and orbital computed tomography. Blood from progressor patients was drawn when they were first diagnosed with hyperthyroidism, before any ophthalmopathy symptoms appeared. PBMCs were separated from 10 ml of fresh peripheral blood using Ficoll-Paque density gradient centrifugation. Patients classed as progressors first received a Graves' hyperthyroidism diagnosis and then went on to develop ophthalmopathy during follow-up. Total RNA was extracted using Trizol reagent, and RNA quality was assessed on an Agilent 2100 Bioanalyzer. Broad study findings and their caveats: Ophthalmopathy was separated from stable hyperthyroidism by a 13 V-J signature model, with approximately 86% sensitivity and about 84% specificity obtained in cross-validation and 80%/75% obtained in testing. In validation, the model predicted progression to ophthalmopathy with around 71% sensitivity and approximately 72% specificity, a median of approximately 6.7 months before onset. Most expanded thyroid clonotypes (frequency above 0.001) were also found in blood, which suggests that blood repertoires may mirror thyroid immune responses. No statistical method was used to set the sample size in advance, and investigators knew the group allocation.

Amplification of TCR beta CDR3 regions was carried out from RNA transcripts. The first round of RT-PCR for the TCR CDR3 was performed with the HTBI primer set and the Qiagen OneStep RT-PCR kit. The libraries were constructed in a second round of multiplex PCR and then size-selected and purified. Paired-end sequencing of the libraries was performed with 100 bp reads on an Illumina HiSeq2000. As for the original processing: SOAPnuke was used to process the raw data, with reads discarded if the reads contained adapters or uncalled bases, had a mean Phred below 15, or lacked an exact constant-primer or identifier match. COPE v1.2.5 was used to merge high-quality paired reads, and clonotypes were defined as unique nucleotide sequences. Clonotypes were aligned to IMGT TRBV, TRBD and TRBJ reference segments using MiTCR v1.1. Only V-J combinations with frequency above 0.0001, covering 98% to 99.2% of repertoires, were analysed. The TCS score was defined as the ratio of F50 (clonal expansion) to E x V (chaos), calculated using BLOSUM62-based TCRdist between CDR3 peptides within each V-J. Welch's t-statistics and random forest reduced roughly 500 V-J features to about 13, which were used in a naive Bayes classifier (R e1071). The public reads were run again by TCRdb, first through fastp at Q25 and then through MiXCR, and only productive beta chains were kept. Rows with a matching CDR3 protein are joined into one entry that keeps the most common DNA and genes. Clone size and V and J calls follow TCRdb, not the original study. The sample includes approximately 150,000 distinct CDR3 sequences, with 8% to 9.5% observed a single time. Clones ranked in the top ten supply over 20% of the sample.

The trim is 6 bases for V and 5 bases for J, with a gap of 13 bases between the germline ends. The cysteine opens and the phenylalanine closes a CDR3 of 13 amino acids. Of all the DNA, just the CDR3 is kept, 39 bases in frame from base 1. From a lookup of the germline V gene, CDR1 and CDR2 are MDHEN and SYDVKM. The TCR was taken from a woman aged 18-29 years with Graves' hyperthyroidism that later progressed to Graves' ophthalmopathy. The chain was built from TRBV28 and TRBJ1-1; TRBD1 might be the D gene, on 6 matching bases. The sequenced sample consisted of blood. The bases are TGTGCCAGCAGGACTACAGGGCTTACTGAAGCTTTCTTT. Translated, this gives CASRTTGLTEAFF.